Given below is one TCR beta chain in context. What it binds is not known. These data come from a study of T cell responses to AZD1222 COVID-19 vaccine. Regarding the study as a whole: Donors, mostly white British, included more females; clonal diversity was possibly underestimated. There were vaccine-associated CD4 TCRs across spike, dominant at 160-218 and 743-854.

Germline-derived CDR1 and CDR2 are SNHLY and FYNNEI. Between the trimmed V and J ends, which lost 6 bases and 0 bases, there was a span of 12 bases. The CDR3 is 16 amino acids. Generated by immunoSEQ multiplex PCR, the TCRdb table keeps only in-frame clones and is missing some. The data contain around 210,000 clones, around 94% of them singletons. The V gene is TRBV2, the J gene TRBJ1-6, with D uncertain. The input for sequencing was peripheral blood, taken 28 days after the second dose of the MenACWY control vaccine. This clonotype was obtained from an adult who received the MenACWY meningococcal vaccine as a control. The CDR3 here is CASRDLARSYNSPLHF. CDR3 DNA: TGTGCCAGCAGGGACCTGGCGCGCTCCTATAATTCACCCCTCCACTTT. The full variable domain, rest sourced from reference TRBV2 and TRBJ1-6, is EPEVTQTPSHQVTQMGQEVILRCVPISNHLYFYWYRQILGQKVEFLVSFYNNEISEKSEIFDDQFSVERPDGSNFTLKIRSTKLEDSAMYFCASRDLARSYNSPLHFGNGTRLTVT.